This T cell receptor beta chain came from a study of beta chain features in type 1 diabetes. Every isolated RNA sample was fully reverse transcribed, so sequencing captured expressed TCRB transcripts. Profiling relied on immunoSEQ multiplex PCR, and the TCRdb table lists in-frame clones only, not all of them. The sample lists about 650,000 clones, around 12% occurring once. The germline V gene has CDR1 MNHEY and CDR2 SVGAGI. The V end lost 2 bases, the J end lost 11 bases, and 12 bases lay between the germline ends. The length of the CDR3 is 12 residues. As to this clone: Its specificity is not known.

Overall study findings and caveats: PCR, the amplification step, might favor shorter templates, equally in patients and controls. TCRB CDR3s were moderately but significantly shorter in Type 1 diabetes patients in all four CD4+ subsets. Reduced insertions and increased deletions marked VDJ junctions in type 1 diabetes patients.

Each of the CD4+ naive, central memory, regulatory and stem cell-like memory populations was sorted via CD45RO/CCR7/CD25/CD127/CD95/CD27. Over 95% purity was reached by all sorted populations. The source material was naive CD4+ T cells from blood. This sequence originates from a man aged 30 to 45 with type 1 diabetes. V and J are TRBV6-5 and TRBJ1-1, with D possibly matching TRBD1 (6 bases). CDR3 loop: CASSYPGGGAFF. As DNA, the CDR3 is TGTGCCAGCAGTTACCCTGGAGGGGGTGCTTTCTTT.